Sequencing of this T cell receptor beta chain was carried out in a study of shared clonotypes between healthy human individuals. This clone was counted a single time. Several immunoSEQ plates received, in even portions, the genomic DNA of each subset. The assay was immunoSEQ multiplex PCR, and TCRdb's table has in-frame clones only and misses some. The sample shows over a million clones, roughly 96% of them seen only once. Germline CDR1 reads SNHLY; CDR2 reads FYNNEI. The CDR3 totals 15 residues. Trimming stripped 7 bases from V and 3 bases from J, with 19 bases between. Naive CD45RA+ and memory CD45RA-negative subsets were split from CD4+ cells.

The source of this sequence is a man aged 30-40 years in good health. The chain has TRBV2 and TRBJ2-7, with D perhaps given as TRBD1 or TRBD2 (6 bases each). Material for sequencing was naive CD4+ T cells sorted from blood. Subset reported: CD45RA+ positively selected. CDR3 DNA: TGTGCCAGCAAACCCGAGGGGGGACTGGGCTACGAGCAGTACTTC. Its translation is CASKPEGGLGYEQYF.